The next 20 T cell receptor beta chains were all read from a single sample in a study of cytomegalovirus exposure and HLA in healthy donors. PCR employed 60 Vbeta and 13 Jbeta primers. TCRdb's copy holds only in-frame clones and misses some; the assay was immunoSEQ multiplex PCR. The table shows under 150,000 clones, with 65% occurring only once. Sequencing was performed on PBMCs. The receptors shown here come from a woman aged 40 to 50 in good health and CMV-seropositive.

This chain uses TRBV11-2 with TRBJ1-1, with D possibly being TRBD1 (6 bases). The V end lost 5 bases, the J end lost 4 bases, and 17 bases lay between the germline ends. The CDR3 consists of 15 residues. The V gene's germline CDR1 is SGHAT and CDR2 FQNNGV. CDR3 sequence: CASSPDRIRATEAFF. DNA of the CDR3: TGTGCCAGCAGCCCCGACAGGATAAGGGCCACTGAAGCTTTCTTT. The whole variable domain, filled in from reference TRBV11-2 and TRBJ1-1, reads EAGVAQSPRYKIIEKRQSVAFWCNPISGHATLYWYQQILGQGPKLLIQFQNNGVVDDSQLPKDRFSAERLKGVDSTLKIQPAKLEDSAVYLCASSPDRIRATEAFFGQGTRLTVV.

The CDR3 is CAWSVGGAYNEQFF. CDR3 in DNA: TGTGCCTGGAGTGTGGGCGGGGCGTACAATGAGCAGTTCTTC. The chain couples TRBV30 to TRBJ2-1, with TRBD2 as a possible D gene (6 bases). This CDR3 is 14 amino acids long. Trimming pared 0 bases from V and 4 bases from J, leaving 10 bases between. Germline-derived CDR1 and CDR2 are GTSNPN and SVGIG (reference sequence).

The V and J genes are TRBV4-3 and TRBJ2-1; 10 bases agree with TRBD2. This CDR3 is 17 amino acids long. The V gene end was trimmed by 4 bases and the J gene end by 4 bases; junction bases not matched to a gene: 10. The germline V gene encodes CDR1 LGHNA and CDR2 YSLEER. DNA of the CDR3: TGCGCCAGCAGCCGGACAATCCTAGCGGGAGATTACAATGAGCAGTTCTTC. Its protein product is CASSRTILAGDYNEQFF.

This clone was seen a handful of times. The rearrangement joins TRBV27 to TRBJ2-1; TRBD2 matches at 11 bases. Looked up from germline, CDR1 is MNHEY and CDR2 is SMNVEV (reference sequence). V lost 6 bases, J lost 1 base, and 5 bases stayed unmatched. The CDR3 has 16 residues. CDR3 protein: CASRLAGGLSYNEQFF. The DNA for the CDR3 is TGTGCCAGCAGGCTAGCGGGAGGACTGTCCTACAATGAGCAGTTCTTC.

Concerning this clone itself: One junction end does not reproduce the germline sequence, and a read error may be involved. CDR3 protein: CSSSLESDYGYTF. CDR3 coding DNA: TGTTCCAGCAGCTTAGAATCCGACTATGGCTACACCTTC. V usage is TRBV7-9 and J usage is TRBJ1-2, with D uncertain. The CDR3 spans 13 residues. The V gene's germline CDR1 is SEHNR and CDR2 FQNEAQ (reference sequence). Full variable domain (missing parts from reference TRBV7-9 and TRBJ1-2): DTGVSQNPRHKITKRGQNVTFRCDPISEHNRLYWYRQTLGQGPEFLTYFQNEAQLEKSRLLSDRFSAERPKGSFSTLEIQRTEQGDSAMYLCSSSLESDYGYTFGSGTRLTVV.

The chain recombines TRBV7-9 with TRBJ2-5, with D hard to call. This CDR3 is built from 14 residues. Germline V gene sequence: CDR1 SEHNR, CDR2 FQNEAQ (reference sequence). Trimming shortened V by 6 bases and J by 1 base, and 12 bases separated the two germline ends. CDR3 bases: TGTGCCAGCAGGTTGTCTTCGGTCCAAGAGACCCAGTACTTC. Protein sequence: CASRLSSVQETQYF. The full variable domain, its missing parts supplied by reference TRBV7-9 and TRBJ2-5, is DTGVSQNPRHKITKRGQNVTFRCDPISEHNRLYWYRQTLGQGPEFLTYFQNEAQLEKSRLLSDRFSAERPKGSFSTLEIQRTEQGDSAMYLCASRLSSVQETQYFGPGTRLLVL.

The chain uses TRBV19 and TRBJ1-1; 8 positions agree with TRBD1. The CDR3 length is 12 residues. V lost 6 bases and J lost 10; bases outside the gene matches: 7. The germline CDR1 and CDR2 sequences are LNHDA and SQIVND (reference sequence). The DNA for the CDR3 is TGTGCCAGTAGCCTCGACAGGGGTCCAGCTTTCTTT. It yields the protein CASSLDRGPAFF.

The chain employs TRBV14 and TRBJ1-1, with D uncertain. The germline CDR1 and CDR2 sequences are SGHDN and FVKESK. The CDR3 loop spans 14 amino acids. The V and J ends lost 3 bases and 1 base respectively, with 9 bases between them. The CDR3 nucleotides read TGTGCCAGCAGCCAGTGGGAGCAGAACACTGAAGCTTTCTTT. Its protein is CASSQWEQNTEAFF.

J is TRBJ2-7 and V is TRBV19, with TRBD2 as a possible D gene (6 bases). CDR1 is LNHDA, CDR2 SQIVND, per germline (reference sequence). Trimming pared 4 bases from V and 6 bases from J, leaving 13 bases between. The CDR3 consists of 13 residues. CDR3 loop: CASSTHTGVEQYF. The CDR3 coding sequence is TGTGCCAGTAGTACCCATACGGGAGTCGAGCAGTACTTC.

The rearrangement joins TRBV6-5 to TRBJ1-2, with TRBD1 identical over 9 bases. Unmatched junction bases numbered 1, after V lost 5 bases and J lost 3 bases. This CDR3 region has 13 residues. Germline loops: CDR1 MNHEY, CDR2 SVGAGI. The CDR3 bases are TGTGCCAGCAGTAGGACAGGGGACTATGGCTACACCTTC. This gives the protein CASSRTGDYGYTF.

The chain joins TRBV29-1 to TRBJ2-7; possible D gene TRBD2, 7 bases. Looked up from germline, CDR1 is SQVTM and CDR2 is ANQGSEA. The CDR3 sequence is 14 residues long. V was pared by 4 bases and J by 2 bases, with 15 bases between. CDR3 nucleotide sequence: TGCAGCGTTGTAGGTGGGGGGGGCACCTACGAGCAGTACTTC. Its protein product is CSVVGGGGTYEQYF.

In this sample, this clone turned up a few times. The rearrangement uses TRBV9 and TRBJ1-2; 8 bases are a match to TRBD1. The CDR3 extends over 16 amino acids. The germline V gene encodes CDR1 SGDLS and CDR2 YYNGEE. Trimming at V came to 3 bases and at J to 0 bases, leaving 7 bases not matched to a gene. CDR3: CASSERATGANYGYTF. In nucleotides, the CDR3 is TGTGCCAGCAGCGAGAGGGCGACAGGGGCTAACTATGGCTACACCTTC.

The V call is TRBV27, the J call TRBJ2-1, with D possibly matching TRBD2 (5 bases). Germline CDR1 is MNHEY and CDR2 is SMNVEV (reference sequence). V lost 4 bases and J lost 7, with 11 bases in between. This CDR3 spans 13 amino acids. The CDR3 reads CASSSGLTNEQFF. DNA for the CDR3: TGTGCCAGCAGTTCAGGACTGACGAATGAGCAGTTCTTC.

This sequence joins TRBV2 and TRBJ2-2, with a possible D match to TRBD1 (6 bases). Per germline, CDR1 SNHLY and CDR2 FYNNEI. Trimming left V 6 bases short and J 6 bases short, with 11 bases between. CDR3 length: 13 amino acids. In nucleotides, the CDR3 is TGTGCCAGCAGCTTAACAGGGCCCGGGGAGCTGTTTTTT. It encodes CASSLTGPGELFF.

This clone has a handful of counts. The chain joins TRBV7-9 to TRBJ1-4; D unresolved. V was cut by 3 bases and J by 2 bases, with 13 bases left in between. The CDR3 consists of 16 residues. CDR1 and CDR2 (germline): SEHNR, FQNEAQ (reference sequence). The CDR3 loop is CASSFPSPATNEKLFF. Here the CDR3 DNA reads TGTGCCAGCAGCTTCCCATCACCAGCGACTAATGAAAAACTGTTTTTT.

This clone was seen a few times. This sequence joins TRBV13 and TRBJ2-5; possibly TRBD1 for D (6 bases). CDR1 PRHDT and CDR2 FYEKMQ come from the germline V gene (reference sequence). The CDR3 contains 14 residues. Trimming removed 5 bases from V and 4 bases from J, with 14 bases in between. The CDR3 loop reads CASSLNRVRETQYF. DNA of the CDR3: TGTGCCAGCAGCCTTAACAGGGTCCGAGAGACCCAGTACTTC.

The rearrangement links TRBV7-2 to TRBJ1-1; 9 nucleotides agree with TRBD1. J lost 2 bases, V lost 5 bases, and 9 bases had no gene match. The CDR3 covers 16 residues. The germline V gene has CDR1 SGHTA and CDR2 FQGNSA. For the CDR3, the DNA is TGTGCCAGCAGCCCACAGGGGGCAGAAGAAAACACTGAAGCTTTCTTT. It encodes CASSPQGAEENTEAFF.

This clone was picked up one time. The chain recombines TRBV27 with TRBJ2-1, with TRBD2 identical over 11 bases. The CDR3 runs 16 residues. The V gene's germline CDR1 is MNHEY and CDR2 SMNVEV (reference sequence). The V and J ends lost 4 bases and 6 bases, in that order; junction bases with no gene match: 8. CDR3 region: CASSYIGTSGRNEQFF. The CDR3 coding sequence is TGTGCCAGCAGTTATATCGGGACTAGCGGACGCAATGAGCAGTTCTTC.

In DNA, the CDR3 is TGTGCCAGCAGTTCCGGGTCTTCCCTAGACGCAGATACGCAGTATTTT. This sequence encodes CASSSGSSLDADTQYF. The V and J genes are TRBV28 and TRBJ2-3; D gene uncertain. From germline, CDR1 is MDHEN and CDR2 SYDVKM. The CDR3 consists of 16 residues. V dropped 4 bases and J dropped 4 bases, with 18 bases sitting between them.

V usage is TRBV2 and J usage is TRBJ2-7; the D gene is possibly TRBD2 (6 bases). This CDR3 has 13 amino acids. Germline CDR1 reads SNHLY; CDR2 reads FYNNEI. Trimming shortened V by 6 bases and J by 4 bases, and 13 bases separated the two germline ends. This CDR3 reads CASRVGTLYEQYF. The CDR3 coding sequence is TGTGCCAGCAGAGTAGGGACTTTGTACGAGCAGTACTTC.